This T cell receptor beta chain comes out of a study of cytomegalovirus exposure and HLA in healthy donors. Study outcomes and limitations: Three CMV-associated chains proved CMV antigen-specific in vitro.

The CDR3 spans 12 residues. Germline CDR1 reads SQVTM; CDR2 reads ANQGSEA. Trimming removed 4 bases at V and 3 bases at J, with 9 bases between. The method was immunoSEQ multiplex PCR; TCRdb's version includes in-frame clones alone and lacks a portion of them. The sample yields 130,000 to 150,000 clones, about 91% seen once. Turning to this clone: Its antigen is currently unknown.

The chain links TRBV29-1 to TRBJ1-1, with D possibly matching TRBD1 (6 bases). The source is a woman aged 18-29 years in good health and CMV-seropositive. Sequencing was carried out using PBMCs. As DNA, the CDR3 is TGCAGCGTTGTGGGGGCCTACACTGAAGCTTTCTTT. It yields the protein CSVVGAYTEAFF. The full variable domain, its missing parts supplied by reference TRBV29-1 and TRBJ1-1, is SAVISQKPSRDICQRGTSLTIQCQVDSQVTMMFWYRQQPGQSLTLIATANQGSEATYESGFVIDKFPISRPNLTFSTLTVSNMSPEDSSIYLCSVVGAYTEAFFGQGTRLTVV.